Presented here are 15 T cell receptor beta chains from one specimen sequenced in a study of shared clonotypes between healthy human individuals. Naive CD8 cells lacked CD45RO, underwent positive selection for CCR7 and left out terminally differentiated effector memory CD45RA+ cells. Here immunoSEQ multiplex PCR was the method, and the copy in TCRdb shows in-frame clones only, minus some. The sample yields around 600,000 clones, 95% to 98% seen once. The sequencing input was naive CD8+ T cells sorted from blood. These receptors were taken from a man younger than 40 in good health.

The rearrangement uses TRBV6-5 and TRBJ2-1, with a tentative D call TRBD1 (7 bases). Trimming cost V 8 bases and J 4 bases, with 12 bases left between them. The CDR3 totals 13 residues. CDR1 and CDR2 (germline): MNHEY, SVGAGI. The CDR3 here is CASGRGRYNEQFF. Here the CDR3 DNA reads TGTGCCAGCGGCAGGGGGAGGTACAATGAGCAGTTCTTC.

The chain links TRBV7-9 to TRBJ1-2, with TRBD1 identical over 7 bases. The CDR3 has 14 residues. Germline trimming cut 4 bases from V and 4 bases from J; bases unmatched to any gene: 6. The germline gives CDR1 SEHNR, CDR2 FQNEAQ (reference sequence). The CDR3 DNA reads TGTGCCAGCAGCTCAGGGGGACTCTTCTATGGCTACACCTTC. This encodes CASSSGGLFYGYTF.

This chain connects TRBV6-5 to TRBJ2-7, with D tentatively TRBD2 (6 bases). Trimming removed 10 bases from V and 2 bases from J, with 18 bases in between. Germline V gene lookup returns CDR1 MNHEY and CDR2 SVGAGI. There are 14 residues in the CDR3. CDR3 coding DNA: TGTGCCACCCGACCGGGGGTGGGCACCTACGAGCAGTACTTC. It codes for CATRPGVGTYEQYF.

The chain uses TRBV6-1 and TRBJ2-1; D possibly corresponds to TRBD2 (5 bases). The CDR3 consists of 18 residues. V dropped 3 bases and J dropped 9 bases, with 27 bases sitting between them. CDR1 MNHNS and CDR2 SASEGT come from the germline V gene. The CDR3 nucleotides are TGTGCCAGCAGTGAGGGGTCCAAGTCGGGGAGTTCTTGGCTTGAGCAGTTCTTC. This gives the protein CASSEGSKSGSSWLEQFF.

The gene calls are TRBV15 and TRBJ2-1; 14 positions agree with TRBD2. V gave up 5 bases and J gave up 8 bases; unmatched junction bases: 11. The CDR3 length is 17 residues. Germline CDR1 reads LNHNV; CDR2 reads YYDKDF (reference sequence). CDR3 protein: CATSGITGTSGSYEQFF. DNA for the CDR3: TGTGCCACCAGCGGAATCACTGGGACTAGCGGGAGTTATGAGCAGTTCTTC.

This chain uses TRBV29-1 with TRBJ2-3, with D uncertain. Trimming pared 3 bases from V and 4 bases from J, leaving 14 bases between. The V gene's germline CDR1 is SQVTM and CDR2 ANQGSEA. The CDR3 spans 14 residues. CDR3 sequence reads: CSVEAVGISDTQYF. In DNA, the CDR3 is TGCAGCGTTGAGGCAGTGGGTATATCAGATACGCAGTATTTT.

The chain recombines TRBV7-9 with TRBJ2-7; D unclear. This CDR3 is 14 amino acids long. V was cut by 6 bases and J by 2 bases, with 14 bases left in between. CDR1 and CDR2 (germline): SEHNR, FQNEAQ (reference sequence). CDR3 sequence: CASSGLDKPYEQYF. The CDR3 DNA is TGTGCCAGCAGTGGTCTGGATAAACCCTACGAGCAGTACTTC.

The J gene is TRBJ1-1, the V gene TRBV15; D is unresolved. Germline V gene sequence: CDR1 LNHNV, CDR2 YYDKDF (reference sequence). Deletions cut 0 bases from V and 0 bases from J, with 11 bases between. The CDR3 length is 16 residues. CDR3 region: CATSRDRDVMNTEAFF. CDR3 nucleotide sequence: TGTGCCACCAGCAGAGATCGAGACGTAATGAACACTGAAGCTTTCTTT.

The chain uses TRBV5-1 and TRBJ2-1, with 7 nucleotides matching TRBD1. The germline V gene encodes CDR1 SGHRS and CDR2 YFSETQ. The CDR3 length is 16 residues. Germline trimming cut 4 bases from V and 10 bases from J; bases unmatched to any gene: 17. CDR3 DNA sequence: TGCGCCAGCAGCGAGACCGGGACAGTACTCCTCTTGGAGCAGTTCTTC. Translated: CASSETGTVLLLEQFF.

The chain carries TRBV5-5 and TRBJ2-7, with a possible D match to TRBD1 (6 bases). Trimming cost V 4 bases and J 7 bases, with 15 bases left between them. Germline V CDR1 and CDR2: SGHKS, YYEKEE (reference sequence). This CDR3 comprises 13 residues. As DNA, the CDR3 is TGTGCCAGCAGCAACAGGGAGAGGGTGGAGCAGTACTTC. Translated: CASSNRERVEQYF.

The genes are TRBV13 and TRBJ2-5; 10 positions agree with TRBD2. The length of the CDR3 is 17 residues. The trim removed 0 bases at V and 5 bases at J, leaving 9 bases unmatched. Germline V gives CDR1 PRHDT, CDR2 FYEKMQ (reference sequence). The CDR3, as DNA: TGTGCCAGCAGCTTAGGGGCTAGCGGGAGACCTCTTGAGACCCAGTACTTC. Translation gives CASSLGASGRPLETQYF.

In DNA form, the CDR3 reads TGTGCCAGCAGCTTATCAGTCGGGGAGCTGTTTTTT. This gives the protein CASSLSVGELFF. The chain carries TRBV7-2 and TRBJ2-2; no clear D. Per the germline V gene, CDR1 is SGHTA and CDR2 is FQGNSA. The CDR3 length is 12 residues. The V end lost 2 bases, the J end lost 7 bases, and 5 bases lay between the germline ends.

The CDR3 region is CASSLISRTDTQYF. The CDR3 region has the DNA TGTGCCAGCAGCTTAATCTCGCGCACAGATACGCAGTATTTT. This rearrangement joins TRBV7-9 to TRBJ2-3; D is unresolved. Deletions cut 2 bases from V and 1 base from J, with 7 bases between. Germline values: CDR1 SEHNR, CDR2 FQNEAQ (reference sequence). The CDR3 extends over 14 amino acids.

This chain links TRBV29-1 with TRBJ1-1, with D unclear. With 4 bases removed from V and 3 bases from J, the gap between germline ends came to 15 bases. CDR1 is SQVTM, CDR2 ANQGSEA, per germline. This CDR3 comprises 14 residues. The CDR3 protein is CSVVQRAKDTEAFF. CDR3 DNA sequence: TGCAGCGTTGTCCAGCGTGCCAAGGACACTGAAGCTTTCTTT.

This chain uses TRBV15 with TRBJ2-5; D is perhaps TRBD1 (5 bases). This CDR3 has 15 amino acids. Trimming took 0 bases from V and 2 from J, leaving 10 bases between them. Germline-derived CDR1 and CDR2 are LNHNV and YYDKDF (reference sequence). Written as DNA, the CDR3 is TGTGCCACCAGCAGAGACAGACAGATACAAGAGACCCAGTACTTC. Its protein is CATSRDRQIQETQYF. Filled out from reference TRBV15 and TRBJ2-5, the complete variable domain reads DAMVIQNPRYQVTQFGKPVTLSCSQTLNHNVMYWYQQKSSQAPKLLFHYYDKDFNNEADTPDNFQSRRPNTSFCFLDIRSPGLGDTAMYLCATSRDRQIQETQYFGPGTRLLVL.